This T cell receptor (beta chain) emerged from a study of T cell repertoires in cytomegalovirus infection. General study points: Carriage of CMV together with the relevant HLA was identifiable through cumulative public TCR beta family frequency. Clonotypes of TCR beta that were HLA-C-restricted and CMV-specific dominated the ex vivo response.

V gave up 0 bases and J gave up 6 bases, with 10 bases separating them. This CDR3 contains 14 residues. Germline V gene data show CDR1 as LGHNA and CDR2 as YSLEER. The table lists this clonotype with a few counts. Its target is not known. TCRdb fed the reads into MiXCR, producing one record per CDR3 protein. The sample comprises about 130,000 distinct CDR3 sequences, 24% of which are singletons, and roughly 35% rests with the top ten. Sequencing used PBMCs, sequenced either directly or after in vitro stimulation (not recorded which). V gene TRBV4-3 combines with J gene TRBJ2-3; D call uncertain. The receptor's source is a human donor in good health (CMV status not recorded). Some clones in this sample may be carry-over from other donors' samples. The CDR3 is CASSQEPVGDTQYF. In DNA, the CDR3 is TGCGCCAGCAGCCAAGAGCCTGTCGGGGATACGCAGTATTTT.